This T cell receptor (beta chain) originates from a study of prognosis after radiotherapy for stage I lung cancer. Across the whole study: A few patients had oligometastatic NSCLC after surgical resection of the primary tumor, and 12 to 15 had newly diagnosed primary stage I lung tumors.

The TCR beta CDR3 region was amplified from genomic DNA, with two rounds of multiplex PCR being used for the amplification. Amplification during the initial PCR round employed primers specific to each TRBV and TRBJ gene. TCRdb itself ran the multiplex PCR reads through MiXCR, one entry per CDR3 protein. The repertoire consists of roughly 25,000 distinct CDR3 sequences, with 25% to 30% occurring once and the leading ten covering 30% to 40%. V lost 5 bases, J lost 5 bases, and 11 bases lay in between. Germline V CDR1 and CDR2: SGHRS, YFSETQ. The CDR3 sequence is 13 residues long. Overall study results and limits: A drop in unique TCR clone counts was seen after stereotactic body radiation therapy, median roughly 10,000 versus 7,000. Differing TRBV and TRBJ gene usage was reportedly seen between patients with and without metastases.

This clonotype was counted a single time. The antigen is not known. The receptor comes from a donor aged 50 or older with non-small cell lung cancer. This material consisted of PBMCs, taken before or after stereotactic body radiation therapy (not recorded which). V gene TRBV5-1 combines with J gene TRBJ2-1, with no clear D. Here the CDR3 DNA reads TGCGCCAGCAGTGGAGAACAAAACAATGAGCAGTTCTTC. Amino acids: CASSGEQNNEQFF.